Listed here are 8 T cell receptor beta chains from one sample, sequenced in a study of technical replicates of blood from several donors. TCRdb's copy holds only in-frame clones and misses some; the assay was immunoSEQ multiplex PCR. The table has fewer than 95,000 clones, more than 85% seen once. Sequences were obtained from T cells isolated from PBMCs. These receptors all come from a human donor in good health.

The rearrangement uses TRBV6-5 and TRBJ2-5, with D possibly being TRBD2 (5 bases). V lost 0 bases to trimming and J lost 2 bases, with 10 bases between them. The CDR3 contains 15 residues. Per germline, CDR1 MNHEY and CDR2 SVGAGI. In nucleotides, the CDR3 is TGTGCCAGCAGTTACTCCCCGACTACTCAAGAGACCCAGTACTTC. Encoded protein: CASSYSPTTQETQYF.

This chain connects TRBV10-3 to TRBJ2-5; 15 nucleotides match TRBD2. This CDR3 spans 16 amino acids. Trimming took 8 bases from V and 5 from J; bases not matched to a gene: 9. Germline loops: CDR1 ENHRY, CDR2 SYGVKD. CDR3 residues: CAIGGLAGGLGETQYF. DNA for the CDR3: TGTGCCATCGGGGGACTAGCGGGGGGACTGGGGGAGACCCAGTACTTC.

The gene calls are TRBV4-2 and TRBJ2-7; 9 bases line up with TRBD1. V dropped 2 bases and J dropped 3; count of bases not matched to a gene: 8. This CDR3 spans 16 amino acids. Germline CDR1 and CDR2: LGHNA and YNFKEQ. Written as DNA, the CDR3 is TGTGCCAGCAGCCAACTTGGGGGGGACAGGGTCTACGAGCAGTACTTC. Translating it yields CASSQLGGDRVYEQYF.

This rearrangement joins TRBV5-1 to TRBJ2-1; 11 bases map to TRBD1. The germline V gene has CDR1 SGHRS and CDR2 YFSETQ. V lost 2 bases to trimming and J lost 8 bases; unmatched junction nucleotides: 21. CDR3 length equals 20 residues. CDR3 loop: CASSFDPGQGEPGLMDEQFF. CDR3 in DNA: TGCGCCAGCAGCTTTGACCCGGGACAGGGGGAACCAGGTTTAATGGATGAGCAGTTCTTC.

This chain connects TRBV29-1 to TRBJ2-5; 12 bases agree with TRBD1. This CDR3 comprises 16 residues. The trim removed 6 bases at V and 4 bases at J, leaving 12 bases unmatched. The germline CDR1 and CDR2 sequences are SQVTM and ANQGSEA. The CDR3 DNA sequence: TGCAGCGTCGGCGGTGGATGGGACAGGGGGCGAGAGACCCAGTACTTC. It specifies CSVGGGWDRGRETQYF. The full variable domain, its missing parts supplied by reference TRBV29-1 and TRBJ2-5, is SAVISQKPSRDICQRGTSLTIQCQVDSQVTMMFWYRQQPGQSLTLIATANQGSEATYESGFVIDKFPISRPNLTFSTLTVSNMSPEDSSIYLCSVGGGWDRGRETQYFGPGTRLLVL.

This rearrangement joins TRBV28 to TRBJ2-1; D might be TRBD2 (6 bases). Germline CDR1 and CDR2: MDHEN and SYDVKM. The CDR3 extends over 16 amino acids. Trimming shortened V by 4 bases and J by 2 bases, and 15 bases separated the two germline ends. Here the CDR3 reads CASSWQETRPYNEQFF. CDR3 nucleotide sequence: TGTGCCAGCAGTTGGCAGGAGACTAGACCCTACAATGAGCAGTTCTTC.

The chain combines TRBV28 with TRBJ2-1; 11 bases agree with TRBD2. Germline lookup yields CDR1 MDHEN and CDR2 SYDVKM. Germline trimming cut 6 bases from V and 10 bases from J; bases unmatched to any gene: 5. CDR3 length: 13 residues. In nucleotides, the CDR3 is TGTGCCAGCAGGTTGGGACTAGCGGAAGAGCAGTTCTTC. Translated: CASRLGLAEEQFF. The complete variable domain, with remaining parts taken from reference TRBV28 and TRBJ2-1, reads DVKVTQSSRYLVKRTGEKVFLECVQDMDHENMFWYRQDPGLGLRLIYFSYDVKMKEKGDIPEGYSVSREKKERFSLILESASTNQTSMYLCASRLGLAEEQFFGPGTRLTVL.

The chain joins TRBV6-1 to TRBJ1-2, with 9 bases that match TRBD1. Germline V CDR1 and CDR2: MNHNS, SASEGT. CDR3 length: 19 amino acids. V gave up 3 bases and J gave up 6 bases; unmatched junction bases: 20. This chain's CDR3 is CASSDGPGQGILRTHGYTF. CDR3 DNA sequence: TGTGCCAGCAGTGATGGCCCGGGACAGGGAATATTGAGAACTCATGGCTACACCTTC.